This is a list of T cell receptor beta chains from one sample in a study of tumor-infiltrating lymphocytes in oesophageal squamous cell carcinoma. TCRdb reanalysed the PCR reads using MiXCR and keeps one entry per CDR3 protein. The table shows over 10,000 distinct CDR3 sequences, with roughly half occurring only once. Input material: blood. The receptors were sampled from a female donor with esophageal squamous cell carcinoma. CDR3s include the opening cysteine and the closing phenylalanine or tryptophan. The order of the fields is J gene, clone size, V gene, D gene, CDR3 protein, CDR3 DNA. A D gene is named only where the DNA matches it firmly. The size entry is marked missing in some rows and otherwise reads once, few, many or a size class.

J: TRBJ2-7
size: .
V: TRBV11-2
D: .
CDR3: CASSLFRIGFYEQYF
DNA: TGTGCCAGCAGCTTATTTCGTATTGGTTTCTACGAGCAGTACTTC

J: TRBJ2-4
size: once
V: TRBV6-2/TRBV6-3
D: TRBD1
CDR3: CASGQGAGGLEQYF
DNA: TGTGCCAGTGGACAGGGGGCCGGGGGGCTTGAGCAGTACTTC

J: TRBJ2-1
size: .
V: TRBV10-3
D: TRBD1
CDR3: CAISGTGGDKNEQFF
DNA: TGTGCCATCAGTGGGACAGGGGGCGATAAGAATGAGCAGTTCTTC

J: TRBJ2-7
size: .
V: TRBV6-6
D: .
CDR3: CASSLDGQGRTYEQYF
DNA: TGTGCCAGCAGTCTGGACGGGCAGGGTCGAACCTACGAGCAGTACTTC

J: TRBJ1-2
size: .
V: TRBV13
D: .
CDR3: CASSLGYGGQRANYGYTF
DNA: TGTGCCAGCAGCCTCGGCTACGGGGGTCAGAGGGCAAACTATGGCTACACCTTC

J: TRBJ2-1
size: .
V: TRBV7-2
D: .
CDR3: CASSLVREQFF
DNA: TGTGCCAGCAGCTTAGTTCGGGAGCAGTTCTTC

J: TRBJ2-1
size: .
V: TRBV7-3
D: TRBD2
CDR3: CASSQKAAGGPISNEQFF
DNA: TGTGCCAGCAGCCAAAAGGCAGCGGGGGGGCCTATCTCCAATGAGCAGTTCTTC

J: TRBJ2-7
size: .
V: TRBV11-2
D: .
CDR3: CASSLDRSEQYF
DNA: TGTGCCAGCAGCTTAGATCGGAGCGAGCAGTACTTC

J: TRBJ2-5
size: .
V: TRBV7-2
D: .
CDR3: CASSLAWRTGQETQYF
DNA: TGTGCCAGCAGCTTAGCGTGGAGAACGGGGCAAGAGACCCAGTACTTC

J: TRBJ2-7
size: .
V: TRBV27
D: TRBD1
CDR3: CASSSGTVTYEQYF
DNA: TGTGCCAGCAGTTCCGGGACAGTGACCTACGAGCAGTACTTC

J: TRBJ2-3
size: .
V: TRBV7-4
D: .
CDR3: CASSSARGGLSTDTQYF
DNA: TGTGCCAGCAGCTCCGCCAGGGGGGGACTTAGCACAGATACGCAGTATTTT

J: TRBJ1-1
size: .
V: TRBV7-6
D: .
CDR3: CASSFQENTEAFF
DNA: TGTGCCAGCAGCTTCCAGGAGAACACTGAAGCTTTCTTT

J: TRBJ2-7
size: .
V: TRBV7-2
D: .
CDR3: CASRVRERGEQYF
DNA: TGTGCCAGCCGTGTGCGGGAGAGGGGGGAGCAGTACTTC

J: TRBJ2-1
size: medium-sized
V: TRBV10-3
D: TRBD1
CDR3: CAISEPTGTGINEQFF
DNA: TGTGCCATCAGTGAGCCCACCGGGACAGGGATCAATGAGCAGTTCTTC

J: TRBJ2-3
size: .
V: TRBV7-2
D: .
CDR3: CASSSWTLSEQYF
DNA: TGTGCCAGCAGCTCCTGGACTTTATCAGAGCAGTATTTT

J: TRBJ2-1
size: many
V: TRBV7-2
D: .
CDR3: CASSPPVTRLYNEQFF
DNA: TGTGCCAGCAGCCCCCCCGTCACTCGCCTGTACAATGAGCAGTTCTTC

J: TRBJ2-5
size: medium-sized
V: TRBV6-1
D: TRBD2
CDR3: CASRVAGGPETQYF
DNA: TGTGCCAGCAGAGTAGCGGGAGGCCCCGAGACCCAGTACTTC

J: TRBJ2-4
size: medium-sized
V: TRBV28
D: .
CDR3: CASSPTGQAGIYIQYF
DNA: TGTGCCAGCAGTCCCACGGGACAAGCAGGTATATACATTCAGTACTTC